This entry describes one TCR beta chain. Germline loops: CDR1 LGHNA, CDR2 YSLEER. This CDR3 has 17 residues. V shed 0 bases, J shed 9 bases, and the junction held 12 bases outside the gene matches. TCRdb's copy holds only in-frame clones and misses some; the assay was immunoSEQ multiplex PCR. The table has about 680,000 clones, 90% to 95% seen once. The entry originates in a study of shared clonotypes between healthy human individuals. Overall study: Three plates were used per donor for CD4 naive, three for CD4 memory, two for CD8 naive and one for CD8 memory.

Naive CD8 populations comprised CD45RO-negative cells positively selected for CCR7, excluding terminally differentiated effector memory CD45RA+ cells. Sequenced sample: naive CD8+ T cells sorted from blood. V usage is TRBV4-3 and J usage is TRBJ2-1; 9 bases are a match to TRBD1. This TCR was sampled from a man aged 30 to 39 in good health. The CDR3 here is CASSQDRGQGILGEQFF. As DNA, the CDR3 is TGCGCCAGCAGCCAAGATCGAGGACAGGGGATTCTTGGTGAGCAGTTCTTC.